The clone carrying this T cell receptor (beta chain) was detected only a few times. No antigen is known for it. The data originate from a study of beta chain features in type 1 diabetes. Broader study findings: For patients, the naive, central memory and Treg TCRB repertoires appeared more alike than for healthy donors.

Reverse transcribing all isolated RNA meant expressed TCRB transcripts were sequenced. The average read count of naive, central memory and regulatory T cell samples was about 3.57 million. The repertoire was sequenced with immunoSEQ multiplex PCR; TCRdb's copy has only in-frame clones and lacks some. The sample consists of more than 300,000 clones, approximately 8.2% of them appearing once. V was clipped by 3 bases and J by 14 bases; unmatched bases: 10. The germline V gene has CDR1 SGHDN and CDR2 FVKESK. The CDR3 loop spans 14 amino acids. The sequence was obtained from a woman aged 18 to 35 in good health. The rearrangement joins TRBV14 to TRBJ2-1; 10 positions agree with TRBD2. Source material: central memory CD4+ T cells from blood. This CDR3 reads CASSHTPSGSMKFF. The CDR3 coding sequence is TGTGCCAGCAGCCATACACCTAGCGGGAGTATGAAGTTCTTC.